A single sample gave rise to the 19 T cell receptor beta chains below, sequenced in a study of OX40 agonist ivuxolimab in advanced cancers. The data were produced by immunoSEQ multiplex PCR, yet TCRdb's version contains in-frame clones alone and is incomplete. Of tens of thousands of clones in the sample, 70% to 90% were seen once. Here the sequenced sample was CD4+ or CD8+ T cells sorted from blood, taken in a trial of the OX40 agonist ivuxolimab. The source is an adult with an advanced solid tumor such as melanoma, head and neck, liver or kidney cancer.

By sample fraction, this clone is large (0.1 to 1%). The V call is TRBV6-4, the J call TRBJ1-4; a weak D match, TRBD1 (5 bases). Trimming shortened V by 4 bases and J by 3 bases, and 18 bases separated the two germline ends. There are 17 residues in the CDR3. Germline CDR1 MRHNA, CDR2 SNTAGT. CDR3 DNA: TGTGCCAGCAGTGCCTTTCTACCCAGGGCCCCTAATGAAAAACTGTTTTTT. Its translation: CASSAFLPRAPNEKLFF.

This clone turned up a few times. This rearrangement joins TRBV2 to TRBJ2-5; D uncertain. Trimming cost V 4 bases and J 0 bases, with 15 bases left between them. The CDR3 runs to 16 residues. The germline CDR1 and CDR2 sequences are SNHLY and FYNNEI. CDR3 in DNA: TGTGCCAGCAGTGGAGAAGGGCACGTGTACCAAGAGACCCAGTACTTC. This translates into CASSGEGHVYQETQYF.

CDR3 loop: CASSSGTTSTDTQYF. For the CDR3, the DNA is TGTGCCAGCAGCTCCGGGACTACCAGCACAGATACGCAGTATTTT. The rearrangement uses TRBV11-3 and TRBJ2-3; 7 bases align to TRBD2. The CDR3 runs to 15 residues. The germline gives CDR1 SGHNT, CDR2 YENEEA. With 4 bases clipped from V and 0 bases from J, the junction kept 4 bases outside the gene matches. The full variable domain, in which reference TRBV11-3 and TRBJ2-3 provide the parts outside the CDR3, is EAGVVQSPRYKIIEKKQPVAFWCNPISGHNTLYWYLQNLGQGPELLIRYENEEAVDDSQLPKDRFSAERLKGVDSTLKIQPAELGDSAVYLCASSSGTTSTDTQYFGPGTRLTVL.

The CDR3, as DNA: TGTGCCAGCAGTTACTCGAACAAGGGGGAGAAAGCTTTCTTT. It specifies CASSYSNKGEKAFF. The chain links TRBV6-5 to TRBJ1-1, with D possibly matching TRBD1 (6 bases). The CDR3 length is 14 residues. V lost 0 bases, J lost 9 bases, and 14 bases lay in between. Germline V gene sequence: CDR1 MNHEY, CDR2 SVGAGI.

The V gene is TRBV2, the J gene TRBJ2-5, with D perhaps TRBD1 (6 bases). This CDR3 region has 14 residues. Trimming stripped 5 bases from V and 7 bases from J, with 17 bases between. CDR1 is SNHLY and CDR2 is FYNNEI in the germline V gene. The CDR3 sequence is CASSLGQIGGTQYF. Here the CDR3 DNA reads TGTGCCAGCAGTCTTGGACAGATAGGAGGGACCCAGTACTTC.

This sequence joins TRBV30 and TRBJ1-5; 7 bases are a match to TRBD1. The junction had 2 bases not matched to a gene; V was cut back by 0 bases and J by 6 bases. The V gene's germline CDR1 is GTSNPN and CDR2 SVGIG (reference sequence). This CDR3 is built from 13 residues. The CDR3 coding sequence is TGTGCCTGGAGTGTGGCAGGGGGTCAGCCCCAGCATTTT. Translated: CAWSVAGGQPQHF.

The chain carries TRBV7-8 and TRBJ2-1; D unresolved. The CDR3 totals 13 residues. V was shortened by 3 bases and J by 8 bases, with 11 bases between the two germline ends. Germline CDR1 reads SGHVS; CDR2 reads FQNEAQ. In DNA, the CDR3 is TGTGCCAGCAGCTTGAGTGCTTGGGATGAGCAGTTCTTC. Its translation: CASSLSAWDEQFF.

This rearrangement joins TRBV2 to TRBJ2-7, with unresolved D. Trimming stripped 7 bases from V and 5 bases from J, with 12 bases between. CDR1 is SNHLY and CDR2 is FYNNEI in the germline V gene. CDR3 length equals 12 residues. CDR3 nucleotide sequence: TGTGCCAGCATTAAGGTGGCGAACGAGCAGTACTTC. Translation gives CASIKVANEQYF. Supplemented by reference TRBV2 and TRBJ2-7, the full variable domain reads EPEVTQTPSHQVTQMGQEVILRCVPISNHLYFYWYRQILGQKVEFLVSFYNNEISEKSEIFDDQFSVERPDGSNFTLKIRSTKLEDSAMYFCASIKVANEQYFGPGTRLTVT.

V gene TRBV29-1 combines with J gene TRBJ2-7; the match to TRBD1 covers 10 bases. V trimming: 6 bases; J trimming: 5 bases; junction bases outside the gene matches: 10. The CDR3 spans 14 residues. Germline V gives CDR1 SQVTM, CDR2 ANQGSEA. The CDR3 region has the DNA TGCAGCGTAACCGTTGGGACAGGGGACGACGAGCAGTACTTC. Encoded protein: CSVTVGTGDDEQYF.

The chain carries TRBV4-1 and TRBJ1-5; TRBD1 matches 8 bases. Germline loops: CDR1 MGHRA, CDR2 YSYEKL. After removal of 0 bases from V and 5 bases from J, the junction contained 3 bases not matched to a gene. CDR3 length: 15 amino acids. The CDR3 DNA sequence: TGCGCCAGCAGCCAAGAAGGACAGGGTTATCAGCCCCAGCATTTT. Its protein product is CASSQEGQGYQPQHF.

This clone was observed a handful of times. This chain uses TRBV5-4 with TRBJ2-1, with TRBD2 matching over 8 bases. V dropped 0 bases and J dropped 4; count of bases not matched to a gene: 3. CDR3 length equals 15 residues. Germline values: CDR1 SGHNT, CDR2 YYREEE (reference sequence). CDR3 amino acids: CASSLAGGEYNEQFF. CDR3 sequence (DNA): TGTGCCAGCAGCTTGGCGGGGGGGGAATACAATGAGCAGTTCTTC. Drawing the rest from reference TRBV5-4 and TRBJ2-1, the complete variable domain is ETGVTQSPTHLIKTRGQQVTLRCSSQSGHNTVSWYQQALGQGPQFIFQYYREEENGRGNFPPRFSGLQFPNYSSELNVNALELDDSALYLCASSLAGGEYNEQFFGPGTRLTVL.

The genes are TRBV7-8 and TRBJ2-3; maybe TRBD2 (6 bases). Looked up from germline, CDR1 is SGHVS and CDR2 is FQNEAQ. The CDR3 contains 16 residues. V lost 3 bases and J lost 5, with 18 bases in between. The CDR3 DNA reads TGTGCCAGCAGCTTTCCAGTGTGGGCGGGGCGAGATACGCAGTATTTT. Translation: CASSFPVWAGRDTQYF.

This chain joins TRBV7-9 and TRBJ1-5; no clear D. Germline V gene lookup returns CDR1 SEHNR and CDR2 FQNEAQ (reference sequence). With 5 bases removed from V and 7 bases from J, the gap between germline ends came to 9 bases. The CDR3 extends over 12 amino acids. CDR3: CASSQGRQPQHF. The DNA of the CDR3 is TGTGCCAGCAGCCAAGGGCGGCAGCCCCAGCATTTT.

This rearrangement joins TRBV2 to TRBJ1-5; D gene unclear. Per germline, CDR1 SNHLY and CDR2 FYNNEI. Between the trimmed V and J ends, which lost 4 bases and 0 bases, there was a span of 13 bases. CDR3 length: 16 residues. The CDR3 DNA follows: TGTGCCAGCAGTGCCGGGGAGGGAATTAGCAATCAGCCCCAGCATTTT. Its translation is CASSAGEGISNQPQHF.

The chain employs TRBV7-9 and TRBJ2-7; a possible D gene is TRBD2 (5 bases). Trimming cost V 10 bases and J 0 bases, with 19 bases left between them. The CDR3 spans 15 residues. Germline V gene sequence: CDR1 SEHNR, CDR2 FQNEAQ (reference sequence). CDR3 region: CATRLARGSSYEQYF. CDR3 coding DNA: TGTGCCACACGATTAGCCCGGGGAAGCTCCTACGAGCAGTACTTC.

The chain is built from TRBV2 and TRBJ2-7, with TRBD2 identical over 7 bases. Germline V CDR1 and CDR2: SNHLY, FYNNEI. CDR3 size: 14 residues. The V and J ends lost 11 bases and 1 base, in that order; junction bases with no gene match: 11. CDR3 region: CASSGGGQSYEQYF. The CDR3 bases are TGTGCCTCCTCTGGGGGAGGGCAATCCTACGAGCAGTACTTC.

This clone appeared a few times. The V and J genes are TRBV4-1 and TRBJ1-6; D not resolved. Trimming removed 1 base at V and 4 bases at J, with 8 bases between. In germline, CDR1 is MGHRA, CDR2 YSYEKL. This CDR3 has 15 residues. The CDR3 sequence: CASSQVSRYNSPLHF. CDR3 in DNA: TGCGCCAGCAGCCAAGTTTCTCGGTATAATTCACCCCTCCACTTT.

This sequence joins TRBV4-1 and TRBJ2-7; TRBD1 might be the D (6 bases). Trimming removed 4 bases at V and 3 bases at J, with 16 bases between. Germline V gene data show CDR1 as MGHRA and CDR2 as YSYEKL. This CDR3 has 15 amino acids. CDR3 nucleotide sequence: TGCGCCAGCAGCCTAAGCTGGCAGGGGAGCTACGAGCAGTACTTC. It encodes CASSLSWQGSYEQYF.

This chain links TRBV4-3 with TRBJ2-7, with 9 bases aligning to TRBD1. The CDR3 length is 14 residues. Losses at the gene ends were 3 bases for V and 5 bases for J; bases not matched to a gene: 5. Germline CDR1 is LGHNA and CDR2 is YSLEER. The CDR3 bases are TGCGCCAGCAGCCACCGGGACAGGGTCCACGAGCAGTACTTC. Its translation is CASSHRDRVHEQYF.